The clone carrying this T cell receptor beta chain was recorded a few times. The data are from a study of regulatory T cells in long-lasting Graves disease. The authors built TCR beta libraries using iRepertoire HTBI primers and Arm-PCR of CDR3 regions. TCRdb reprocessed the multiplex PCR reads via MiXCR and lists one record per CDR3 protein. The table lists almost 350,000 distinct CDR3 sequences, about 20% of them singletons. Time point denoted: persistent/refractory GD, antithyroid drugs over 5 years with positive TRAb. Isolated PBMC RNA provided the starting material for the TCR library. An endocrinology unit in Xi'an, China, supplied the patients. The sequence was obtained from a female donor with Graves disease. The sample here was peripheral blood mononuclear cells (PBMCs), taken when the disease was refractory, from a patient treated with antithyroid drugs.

This chain's CDR3 is CASSPQGPTGELFF. The CDR3 DNA reads TGTGCCAGCAGCCCCCAAGGGCCTACCGGGGAGCTGTTTTTT. This chain links TRBV11-2 with TRBJ2-2, with no clear D. CDR1 SGHAT and CDR2 FQNNGV come from the germline V gene. Trimming took off 5 bases at V and 5 bases at J, with 12 bases between the two ends. The CDR3 runs 14 residues. The full variable domain, with the rest looked up from reference TRBV11-2 and TRBJ2-2, is EAGVAQSPRYKIIEKRQSVAFWCNPISGHATLYWYQQILGQGPKLLIQFQNNGVVDDSQLPKDRFSAERLKGVDSTLKIQPAKLEDSAVYLCASSPQGPTGELFFGEGSRLTVL.